This passage covers 10 T cell receptor beta chains from one sample sequenced in a study of blood T cell repertoires in COVID-19. TCRdb keeps only in-frame clones here, not all; method: immunoSEQ multiplex PCR. The table has a few hundred thousand clones, less than 90% seen once; the top ten hold about 6.6%. The sequenced sample consisted of PBMCs or T cells enriched from blood (not recorded which). The source of these receptors is a woman aged 40-49 years who had recovered from COVID-19.

The CDR3 spells CASSPKPLGSPYNEQFF. CDR3 nucleotide sequence: TGTGCCAGCAGCCCGAAACCACTAGGTTCCCCCTACAATGAGCAGTTCTTC. This chain uses TRBV7-9 with TRBJ2-1; a weak D match, TRBD2 (5 bases). The V end was cut by 5 bases, the J end by 2 bases, with 19 bases between. Germline values: CDR1 SEHNR, CDR2 FQNEAQ (reference sequence). This CDR3 spans 17 amino acids.

J is TRBJ1-3 and V is TRBV4-1; 7 positions match TRBD1. The CDR3 runs 16 residues. Germline V CDR1 and CDR2: MGHRA, YSYEKL. With 3 bases clipped from V and 4 bases from J, the junction kept 9 bases outside the gene matches. In DNA form, the CDR3 reads TGCGCCAGCAGCCACCGCGGACAGGAACGAGGAAACACCATATATTTT. Protein product: CASSHRGQERGNTIYF.

CDR3 sequence: CAWRSRLLGGLQAFF. The CDR3 region has the DNA TGTGCCTGGAGATCCAGACTCCTCGGGGGGCTACAAGCTTTCTTT. The chain has TRBV30 and TRBJ1-1; D is possibly TRBD1 (6 bases). Trimming took 3 bases from V and 9 from J, leaving 23 bases between them. CDR3 length: 15 residues. CDR1 and CDR2 (germline): GTSNPN, SVGIG (reference sequence).

The chain employs TRBV5-1 and TRBJ2-4; 8 nucleotides match TRBD2. Germline lookup yields CDR1 SGHRS and CDR2 YFSETQ. The V segment lost 0 bases and the J segment 0 bases; nucleotides outside the gene matches: 8. This CDR3 comprises 18 residues. The CDR3 protein is CASSLGRVAGLAKNIQYF. The CDR3 coding sequence is TGCGCCAGCAGCTTGGGACGAGTAGCGGGGTTAGCCAAAAACATTCAGTACTTC. Supplemented by reference TRBV5-1 and TRBJ2-4, the full variable domain reads KAGVTQTPRYLIKTRGQQVTLSCSPISGHRSVSWYQQTPGQGLQFLFEYFSETQRNKGNFPGRFSGRQFSNSRSEMNVSTLELGDSALYLCASSLGRVAGLAKNIQYFGAGTRLSVL.

With respect to this clone: Germline and junction disagree at one end, which may indicate a read error. The rearrangement links TRBV2 to TRBJ2-3, with 7 bases aligning to TRBD2. The germline V gene has CDR1 SNHLY and CDR2 FYNNEI. This CDR3 is 11 amino acids long. CDR3 DNA: TGTGCCAGCAGTGAAGCGGGGACTAAGGATTTT. Translation gives CASSEAGTKDF.

The rearrangement joins TRBV24-1 to TRBJ2-3, with 7 bases matching TRBD2. With 5 bases clipped from V and 1 base from J, the junction kept 5 bases outside the gene matches. CDR3 length: 15 amino acids. From germline, CDR1 is KGHDR and CDR2 SFDVKD. The CDR3 loop reads CATSGRGRGTDTQYF. The CDR3 DNA sequence: TGTGCCACCAGTGGGCGGGGGAGAGGCACAGATACGCAGTATTTT.

The CDR3 DNA reads as TGCGCCAGCAGCTTGGGGGGCGGCGGGAACACTGAAGCTTTCTTT. As protein: CASSLGGGGNTEAFF. The J gene is TRBJ1-1, the V gene TRBV5-1; tentatively, D is TRBD1 (5 bases). This CDR3 is 15 amino acids long. V was clipped by 0 bases and J by 1 base, with 10 bases between them. The germline gives CDR1 SGHRS, CDR2 YFSETQ. The complete variable domain, with remaining parts taken from reference TRBV5-1 and TRBJ1-1, reads KAGVTQTPRYLIKTRGQQVTLSCSPISGHRSVSWYQQTPGQGLQFLFEYFSETQRNKGNFPGRFSGRQFSNSRSEMNVSTLELGDSALYLCASSLGGGGNTEAFFGQGTRLTVV.

This clone was recorded once. The chain has TRBV28 and TRBJ1-5, with D unclear. V was shortened by 3 bases and J by 3 bases, with 9 bases between the two germline ends. Germline CDR1 reads MDHEN; CDR2 reads SYDVKM. This CDR3 comprises 14 residues. The CDR3 reads CASSFVRANQPQHF. The CDR3 DNA sequence: TGTGCCAGCAGTTTCGTAAGAGCCAATCAGCCCCAGCATTTT. Complete variable domain (other parts from reference TRBV28 and TRBJ1-5): DVKVTQSSRYLVKRTGEKVFLECVQDMDHENMFWYRQDPGLGLRLIYFSYDVKMKEKGDIPEGYSVSREKKERFSLILESASTNQTSMYLCASSFVRANQPQHFGDGTRLSIL.

The chain links TRBV7-2 to TRBJ1-3; no clear D. This CDR3 contains 13 residues. The V end was cut by 4 bases, the J end by 0 bases, with 4 bases between. Looked up from germline, CDR1 is SGHTA and CDR2 is FQGNSA. CDR3 in amino acids: CASSSGSGNTIYF. The CDR3 region has the DNA TGTGCCAGCAGCTCCGGCTCTGGAAACACCATATATTTT.

This clone was recorded a few times. The V and J genes are TRBV30 and TRBJ1-1; 8 nucleotides line up with TRBD1. The germline CDR1 and CDR2 sequences are GTSNPN and SVGIG (reference sequence). The CDR3 spans 16 residues. Trimming cost V 0 bases and J 3 bases; bases outside gene matches: 9. CDR3 DNA sequence: TGTGCCTGGAGTGTATTAGGACAGGGCGGACACACTGAAGCTTTCTTT. Translation gives CAWSVLGQGGHTEAFF.